The sequence of this T cell receptor beta chain was determined in a study of control samples from healthy donors and cancer patients. Method: immunoSEQ multiplex PCR; TCRdb's copy keeps in-frame clones and lacks some. The sample has tens of thousands of clones; about nine tenths are singletons. The CDR3 covers 14 residues. With 2 bases removed from V and 2 bases from J, the gap between germline ends came to 9 bases. Germline V gives CDR1 SGHAT, CDR2 FQNNGV. What was sequenced was PBMCs. This receptor was taken from a man aged 55 to 70 with colorectal cancer. This chain links TRBV11-2 with TRBJ1-2; no clear D. The CDR3 coding sequence is TGTGCCAGCAGCTTACGGGGAGGAAACTATGGCTACACCTTC. Translated, it gives CASSLRGGNYGYTF.